This T cell receptor beta chain was identified during a study of blood T cell repertoires in COVID-19. The assay was immunoSEQ multiplex PCR, and TCRdb's table has in-frame clones only and misses some. The sample yields approximately 270,000 clones, 70% to 90% seen once. The CDR3 runs to 14 residues. The V gene end was trimmed by 3 bases and the J gene end by 6 bases; junction bases not matched to a gene: 2. Germline V gene data show CDR1 as SGHKS and CDR2 as YYEKEE (reference sequence). Turning to this clone: Other DNA variants within this sample encode the same CDR3.

The receptor comes from a woman between 45 and 65 years old who had recovered from COVID-19. The V call is TRBV5-5, the J call TRBJ1-6; TRBD1 agrees at 8 bases. The specimen sequenced was PBMCs or T cells enriched from blood (not recorded which). This chain's CDR3 is CASSSDRGNSPLHF. The CDR3 bases are TGTGCCAGCAGCTCTGACAGGGGTAATTCACCCCTCCACTTT.